Reported below is one T cell receptor (beta chain). Its target is unknown. Germline CDR1 is MNHEY and CDR2 is SMNVEV (reference sequence). The trim removed 6 bases at V and 8 bases at J, leaving 11 bases unmatched. The CDR3 spans 15 residues. This specimen comes from a study of CD8 T cells in Susac syndrome. Study-wide results and caveats: The relatively small number of individuals in the TCR sequencing and HLA analysis was acknowledged by the study.

Sequencing of TCR beta, carried out with a high-throughput approach, was applied to CD8+ and CD4+ T cells from the blood. A quantity of about 0.45 to 1 ug RNA underwent reverse transcription using random hexamers. With immunoSEQ multiplex PCR, TCR beta CDR3 was amplified across 54 Vbeta and 13 Jbeta. From the immunoSEQ multiplex PCR reads, TCRdb called clonotypes with MiXCR, one entry per CDR3 protein. This repertoire shows almost 450,000 distinct CDR3 sequences, about 85% found once; its top ten account for 0.09% to 0.15%. The clonotype was recovered from a human donor with multiple sclerosis. The V call is TRBV27, the J call TRBJ2-1; 9 nucleotides agree with TRBD1. The sequenced material came from CD8+ T cells from PBMCs. This chain's CDR3 is CASRHSGTGPYEQFF. The CDR3, as DNA: TGTGCCAGCAGGCACTCTGGGACAGGGCCCTATGAGCAGTTCTTC.